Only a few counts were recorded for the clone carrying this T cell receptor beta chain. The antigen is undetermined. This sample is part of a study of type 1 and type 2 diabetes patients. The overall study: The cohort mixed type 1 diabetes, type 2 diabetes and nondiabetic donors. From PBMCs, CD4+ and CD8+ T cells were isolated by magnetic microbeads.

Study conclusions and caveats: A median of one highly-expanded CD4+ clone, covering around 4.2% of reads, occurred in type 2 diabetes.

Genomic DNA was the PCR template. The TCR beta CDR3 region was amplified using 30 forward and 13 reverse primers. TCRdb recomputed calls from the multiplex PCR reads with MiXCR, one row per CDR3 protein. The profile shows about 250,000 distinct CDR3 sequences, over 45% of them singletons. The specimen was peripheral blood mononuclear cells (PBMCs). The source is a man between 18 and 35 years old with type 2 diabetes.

This CDR3 is CSATQGLDTEAFF. The CDR3 bases are TGCAGCGCTACACAGGGCTTGGACACTGAAGCTTTCTTT. The V call is TRBV29-1, the J call TRBJ1-1; tentatively, D is TRBD1 (6 bases). The CDR3 runs to 13 residues. From germline, CDR1 is SQVTM and CDR2 ANQGSEA. V gave up 7 bases and J gave up 3 bases, with 15 bases separating them. Filled out from reference TRBV29-1 and TRBJ1-1, the complete variable domain reads SAVISQKPSRDICQRGTSLTIQCQVDSQVTMMFWYRQQPGQSLTLIATANQGSEATYESGFVIDKFPISRPNLTFSTLTVSNMSPEDSSIYLCSATQGLDTEAFFGQGTRLTVV.